Detailed here is one T cell receptor beta chain. The sample holds many counts of this clonotype. Its antigen remains unidentified. The input lacks base qualities; no much larger clone sits a single base away. This entry belongs to a study of Graves' ophthalmopathy and Graves' hyperthyroidism (dated by TCRdb to between 2017 and 2018). As for the study more broadly: Peripheral blood was collected at initial diagnosis, prior to any treatment. To tell Graves' ophthalmopathy apart from Graves' hyperthyroidism, and to predict which patients would progress to ophthalmopathy, the study relied on TCR beta repertoire signatures. In total, 135 blood samples were TCR-sequenced: fewer than 50 ophthalmopathy, some 75 hyperthyroidism and some 17 hyperthyroidism-to-ophthalmopathy patients. To explore V-J signatures that distinguish ophthalmopathy from hyperthyroidism, a discovery set of around 100 patients was enrolled, made up of more than 40 with ophthalmopathy and under 65 with stable hyperthyroidism. The independent validation cohort included about 19 hyperthyroidism patients plus 17 patients who later progressed from hyperthyroidism to ophthalmopathy. In several hyperthyroidism patients, the T-cell repertoires found in thyroid tissue were compared with those found in blood. Following sample collection, hyperthyroidism patients were given methimazole at a starting dose of 30 mg daily, and ophthalmopathy patients were given high-dose intravenous methylprednisolone. Broad study findings and their caveats: In validation, the model predicted ophthalmopathy progression with about 71% sensitivity and roughly 78% specificity; around twelve predicted patients were CT-confirmed with GO in a median of about 6.1 months. Most expanded thyroid clonotypes with frequency above 0.001 were also detected in blood, suggesting blood repertoires may reflect the thyroid immune response. Ophthalmopathy was separated from stable hyperthyroidism by the 13-signature model with just under 90% sensitivity and around 81% specificity in cross-validation and with 80%/75% in the test set. No statistical method was used to predetermine the sample size, and group allocation was not hidden from the investigators.

The CDR3 holds 16 amino acids from the cysteine to the phenylalanine. Only the CDR3 region is kept as DNA, spanning 48 bases read in frame from base 1. The V and J ends are trimmed by 5 bases and 1 base, leaving 15 bases between them. CDR1 MNHEY and CDR2 SVGAGI are derived from the germline V gene. For repertoire sequencing, TCR beta CDR3 regions were amplified from RNA transcripts. The first round of RT-PCR was done with HTBI primers and the Qiagen OneStep RT-PCR kit, and was followed by a second round of multiplex PCR, then size selection and purification. The libraries underwent paired-end sequencing with 100 bp reads on an Illumina HiSeq2000. The authors' analysis ran thus. Reads were processed with SOAPnuke, discarding reads with adapters, uncalled bases, mean Phred below 15, or no exact constant-primer or identifier match. High-quality paired reads were merged with COPE v1.2.5. Unique nucleotide sequences were defined as clonotypes and aligned to IMGT TRB V, D and J references using MiTCR v1.1. Only V-J combinations with frequency above 0.0001 were analysed, covering approximately 99% of repertoires. For each V-J combination, a TCR clonal expansion and chaos score was defined as F50 clonal expansion divided by the chaos observed in the TCRdist matrix. Welch's t-statistics and random forest were used to narrow the features down to around twelve V-J combinations, which were then fed into a naive Bayes classifier. Thyroid-blood repertoire similarity was quantified with the Morisita-Horn index. Through fastp at Q25 and MiXCR, TCRdb rebuilt clones from the public reads, retaining in-frame beta chains. Every CDR3 protein is listed once, alongside the most common genes and DNA of its rows. TCRdb's processing, not the authors' own work, is the source of the V and J calls. This sample comprises under 400,000 distinct CDR3 sequences, roughly 15% of them detected only once. Around 12% of the sample belongs to the ten largest clones.

The ophthalmopathy patients had moderately to severely active disease, with a Clinical Activity Score of 3 or higher, a NOSPECS grade of 4 or higher, and a disease duration of less than 3 months. Patients with other autoimmune diseases, uncontrolled infections, pregnancy or lactation were excluded from the study. Diagnosis relied on clinical symptoms, serum thyroxine, TRAb, thyroid ultrasound and orbital computed tomography. PBMCs were isolated from more than 9 ml of fresh peripheral blood by Ficoll-Paque density gradient centrifugation. Trizol reagent was used to extract the total RNA, and its quality was then checked on an Agilent 2100 Bioanalyzer.

Input material: peripheral blood. The source of this sequence is an adult man with Graves' ophthalmopathy. This chain joins TRBV6-5 to TRBJ2-4, with a weak D call of TRBD1 (6 bases match). The CDR3 region: CASSLQGSTAKNIQYF. The bases read TGTGCCAGCAGTCTACAGGGTAGCACGGCCAAAAACATTCAGTACTTC.